Listed below are T cell receptor beta chains from one sample, sequenced in a study of PD-L1 blockade in urothelial cancer. The protocol was immunoSEQ multiplex PCR, while the TCRdb copy is restricted to in-frame clones and leaves out a portion. The sample lists about 56,000 clones; approximately 85% were seen once. The source material was PBMCs, sampled around atezolizumab (anti-PD-L1) treatment. Receptor source: a man aged 70-80 years with urothelial cancer. Both conserved end residues are part of each CDR3. The order of the fields is clone size, D gene, V gene, J gene, CDR3 DNA, CDR3 protein. A D gene is named only where the DNA matches it firmly. Expanded clones are given a class, and other clones once, few, many or no size at all.

clone size: NA; D gene: TRBD2; V gene: TRBV6-6; J gene: TRBJ2-1; CDR3 DNA: TGTGCCAGCAGCCGCCTTGGGAGGGAGAACAATGAGCAGTTCTTC; CDR3 protein: CASSRLGRENNEQFF
clone size: NA; D gene: NA; V gene: TRBV27; J gene: TRBJ2-7; CDR3 DNA: TGTGCCAGCAGTTTATCGAGCGGCGAGGCCCCCTACGAGCAGTACTTC; CDR3 protein: CASSLSSGEAPYEQYF
clone size: NA; D gene: TRBD2; V gene: TRBV9; J gene: TRBJ2-3; CDR3 DNA: TGTGCCAGCAGCGCGGGACTAGCGGGGATCACAGATACGCAGTATTTT; CDR3 protein: CASSAGLAGITDTQYF
clone size: NA; D gene: TRBD2; V gene: TRBV2; J gene: TRBJ2-1; CDR3 DNA: TGTGCCAGCAGTCCCCTAGCGGGGTTTTACAATGAGCAGTTCTTC; CDR3 protein: CASSPLAGFYNEQFF
clone size: NA; D gene: TRBD1; V gene: TRBV7-3; J gene: TRBJ1-1; CDR3 DNA: TGTGCCAGCAGGCCGGGACAGGGGCCCCTGAACACTGAAGCTTTCTTT; CDR3 protein: CASRPGQGPLNTEAFF
clone size: NA; D gene: NA; V gene: TRBV6-1; J gene: TRBJ2-6; CDR3 DNA: TGTGCCAGCAGTGAAGGGGATGTGTGGGGGGGGGCGTTAGGGGCCAACGTCCTGACTTTC; CDR3 protein: CASSEGDVWGGALGANVLTF
clone size: NA; D gene: NA; V gene: TRBV2; J gene: TRBJ2-7; CDR3 DNA: TGTGCCAGCAGTGATGTATTAAGGGGTCCCTCCTACGAGCAGTACTTC; CDR3 protein: CASSDVLRGPSYEQYF
clone size: NA; D gene: NA; V gene: TRBV7-9; J gene: TRBJ2-5; CDR3 DNA: TGTGCCAGCAGCCCAACGGATTTGGCAGGGTCAGAGACCCAGTACTTC; CDR3 protein: CASSPTDLAGSETQYF
clone size: NA; D gene: NA; V gene: TRBV5-1; J gene: TRBJ2-1; CDR3 DNA: TGCGCCAGCAGCTTTTTAGCGGACGGTGAGCAGTTCTTC; CDR3 protein: CASSFLADGEQFF
clone size: NA; D gene: NA; V gene: TRBV7-3; J gene: TRBJ2-5; CDR3 DNA: TGTGCCAGCAGCTTAAGTAAGACCCAGTACTTC; CDR3 protein: CASSLSKTQYF
clone size: once; D gene: TRBD2; V gene: TRBV19; J gene: TRBJ2-1; CDR3 DNA: TGTGCCAGTAGTATAGGGGCGGGAGGCCCTACCTACAATGAGCAGTTCTTC; CDR3 protein: CASSIGAGGPTYNEQFF
clone size: NA; D gene: NA; V gene: TRBV27; J gene: TRBJ1-2; CDR3 DNA: TGTGCCACCGTTTCGGGGAACTATGGCTACACCTTC; CDR3 protein: CATVSGNYGYTF
clone size: NA; D gene: TRBD2; V gene: TRBV7-3; J gene: TRBJ2-2; CDR3 DNA: TGTGCCAGCAGCCTGGGGCCAGCGGGAATTAACACCGGGGAGCTGTTTTTT; CDR3 protein: CASSLGPAGINTGELFF
clone size: NA; D gene: NA; V gene: TRBV28; J gene: TRBJ2-2; CDR3 DNA: TGTGCCAGCAGTTTTGGCGGCAGGACAACGAACACCGGGGAGCTGTTTTTT; CDR3 protein: CASSFGGRTTNTGELFF
clone size: NA; D gene: NA; V gene: TRBV7-9; J gene: TRBJ1-4; CDR3 DNA: TGTGCCAGCAGCCCCGACCCCCCTGGGCAGGAAAAACTGTTTTTT; CDR3 protein: CASSPDPPGQEKLFF
clone size: NA; D gene: TRBD1; V gene: TRBV5-1; J gene: TRBJ1-1; CDR3 DNA: TGCGCCAGCAGCTTTGTCGGACAGGGTTTCGACACTGAAGCTTTCTTT; CDR3 protein: CASSFVGQGFDTEAFF
clone size: NA; D gene: NA; V gene: TRBV12-5; J gene: TRBJ2-2; CDR3 DNA: TGTGCTAGTGGTTTGGGAGGGAACACCGGGGAGCTGTTTTTT; CDR3 protein: CASGLGGNTGELFF
clone size: NA; D gene: TRBD2; V gene: TRBV7-2; J gene: TRBJ2-3; CDR3 DNA: TGTGCCAGCAGCCCTCGGACTAGTAGGTATACGCAGTATTTT; CDR3 protein: CASSPRTSRYTQYF
clone size: NA; D gene: TRBD1; V gene: TRBV19; J gene: TRBJ1-1; CDR3 DNA: TGTGCCAGTAGTGGGAGACAGGGACTGGACACTGAAGCTTTCTTT; CDR3 protein: CASSGRQGLDTEAFF
clone size: NA; D gene: NA; V gene: TRBV9; J gene: TRBJ1-4; CDR3 DNA: TGTGCCAGCAGCCCCACGCCAGGGAGGAATGAAAAACTGTTTTTT; CDR3 protein: CASSPTPGRNEKLFF
clone size: NA; D gene: TRBD2; V gene: TRBV4-2; J gene: TRBJ2-3; CDR3 DNA: TGTGCCAGCAGCCAAGATTGGGGGACTAGGGTCGGAAGCACAGATACGCAGTATTTT; CDR3 protein: CASSQDWGTRVGSTDTQYF
clone size: NA; D gene: NA; V gene: TRBV28; J gene: TRBJ2-1; CDR3 DNA: TGTGCCAGCAGTTCCTCCCTAGCAGATGAGCAGTTCTTC; CDR3 protein: CASSSSLADEQFF
clone size: NA; D gene: NA; V gene: TRBV7-9; J gene: TRBJ1-2; CDR3 DNA: TGTGCCAGCAGCTTAGCGTCGAACAGGGTCGGCTACACCTTC; CDR3 protein: CASSLASNRVGYTF
clone size: NA; D gene: NA; V gene: TRBV30; J gene: TRBJ2-5; CDR3 DNA: TGTGCCTGGAGTGTACTGTTGGAGACCCAGTACTTC; CDR3 protein: CAWSVLLETQYF
clone size: NA; D gene: NA; V gene: TRBV18; J gene: TRBJ2-5; CDR3 DNA: TGTGCCAGCTCACCAATCCCGGGTCCCCCCCAAGAGACCCAGTACTTC; CDR3 protein: CASSPIPGPPQETQYF
clone size: NA; D gene: TRBD2; V gene: TRBV20-1; J gene: TRBJ2-1; CDR3 DNA: TGCAGTGCTATTAGCGGGAGGTCGCAGTTCTTC; CDR3 protein: CSAISGRSQFF
clone size: once; D gene: NA; V gene: TRBV7-9; J gene: TRBJ2-3; CDR3 DNA: TGTGCCAGCACCCAGGGCCGGGCTAGAGATACGCAGTATTTT; CDR3 protein: CASTQGRARDTQYF
clone size: NA; D gene: TRBD1; V gene: TRBV9; J gene: TRBJ2-1; CDR3 DNA: TGTGCCAGCAGCGTAGAGGGACAGGGGTTTGATGAGCAGTTCTTC; CDR3 protein: CASSVEGQGFDEQFF
clone size: once; D gene: NA; V gene: TRBV6-4; J gene: TRBJ1-1; CDR3 DNA: TGTGCCAGCGCCCCCCCCGGAATTCGGGTGGCTGAAGCTTTCTTT; CDR3 protein: CASAPPGIRVAEAFF
clone size: once; D gene: NA; V gene: TRBV27; J gene: TRBJ2-7; CDR3 DNA: TGTGCCAGCAGTTTAGACCACAGGGCCCGGCTTTACGAGCAGTACTTC; CDR3 protein: CASSLDHRARLYEQYF
clone size: NA; D gene: NA; V gene: TRBV11-2; J gene: TRBJ2-2; CDR3 DNA: TGTGCCAGCAGCCGGCGGGGGAACACCGGGGAGCTGTTTTTT; CDR3 protein: CASSRRGNTGELFF
clone size: few; D gene: NA; V gene: TRBV7-2; J gene: TRBJ2-7; CDR3 DNA: TGTGCCAGCAGGCGACAGGCAAGCTACGAGCAGTACTTC; CDR3 protein: CASRRQASYEQYF
clone size: NA; D gene: TRBD1; V gene: TRBV28; J gene: TRBJ2-7; CDR3 DNA: TGTGCCAGCAGAGAGGAACAGGGGGAAACCTACGAGCAGTACTTC; CDR3 protein: CASREEQGETYEQYF